Below are 17 T cell receptor beta chains sequenced from a single sample in a study of T-cell reconstitution after alpha-beta-depleted transplantation in children. Findings of the study overall: One year post-transplant, T-cell counts and diversity were largely derived from T cells produced anew.

Unique molecular identifiers were built into the TCRbeta library. Via MiXCR, TCRdb re-called the PCR reads, giving one row per CDR3 protein. In the table there are hundreds of thousands of distinct CDR3 sequences, around 7.1% of which are singletons. Which antigens these TCRs recognize remains unknown. This specimen consisted of peripheral blood, obtained 360 days after TCRalphabeta/CD19-depleted stem cell transplant. The receptors were gathered from a female patient aged 2-15 years who had a stem cell transplant for Fanconi anemia, so the T cells may come from the graft donor.

This clonotype was counted once. A read error may be the cause here, since a much bigger clone is one base away. Since the CDR3 does not end with the conserved phenylalanine or tryptophan, this likely comes from a read error. V gene TRBV7-9 combines with J gene TRBJ1-4; D is unresolved. The CDR3 sequence is 13 residues long. Trimming stripped 10 bases from V and 0 bases from J, with 9 bases between. Germline V gene sequence: CDR1 SEHNR, CDR2 FQNEAQ (reference sequence). Written as DNA, the CDR3 is TGTGCCACTACACATGCAACTAATGAAAAACTGTTTTCT. Translating gives CATTHATNEKLFS.

Ten or more counts support this clonotype. The chain couples TRBV6-5 to TRBJ1-6, with D possibly TRBD1 on 6 matching bases. V was trimmed by 4 bases and J by 7 bases, leaving 14 bases between them. This CDR3 region has 15 residues. Germline V CDR1 and CDR2: MNHEY, SVGAGI. DNA of the CDR3: TGTGCCAGCAGTTCGGACAGCCCTTGGAATTCACCCCTCCACTTT. Encoded protein: CASSSDSPWNSPLHF.

This clonotype was recorded a few times. The chain carries TRBV6-1 and TRBJ2-1, with D hard to call. V was shortened by 6 bases and J by 4 bases, with 13 bases between the two germline ends. Germline loops: CDR1 MNHNS, CDR2 SASEGT. The CDR3 covers 14 residues. The CDR3: CASSRTDTYNEQFF. The CDR3 DNA reads TGTGCCAGCAGCCGGACCGACACTTACAATGAGCAGTTCTTC.

The chain employs TRBV20-1 and TRBJ1-5, with unresolved D. The CDR3 covers 17 residues. Germline loops: CDR1 DFQATT, CDR2 SNEGSKA (reference sequence). V was trimmed by 1 base and J by 2 bases, leaving 18 bases between them. The CDR3 DNA sequence: TGCAGTGCTAGAGTATCCGCTCACCCGAGGGGCAATCAGCCCCAGCATTTT. Its translation: CSARVSAHPRGNQPQHF.

The gene calls are TRBV6-6 and TRBJ2-7; D unclear. With 0 bases removed from V and 3 bases from J, the gap between germline ends came to 6 bases. Germline loops: CDR1 MNHNY, CDR2 SVGAGI (reference sequence). The CDR3 is 13 amino acids. The DNA for the CDR3 is TGTGCCAGCAGTTACTCGAGCTACTACGAGCAGTACTTC. This codes for CASSYSSYYEQYF.

This clonotype was counted only a few times. The rearrangement links TRBV6-5 to TRBJ2-7; 8 bases match TRBD1. V lost 4 bases to trimming and J lost 4 bases; unmatched junction nucleotides: 9. The CDR3 covers 15 residues. The germline V gene has CDR1 MNHEY and CDR2 SVGAGI. Here the CDR3 reads CASSFRTGPLYEQYV. CDR3 nucleotide sequence: TGTGCCAGCAGTTTCCGGACAGGGCCGCTTTACGAGCAGTACGTC.

This clonotype was found many times. V is TRBV18 and J is TRBJ2-1; a weak D match, TRBD2 (5 bases). Germline V gene sequence: CDR1 KGHSH, CDR2 LQKENI. The V end lost 2 bases, the J end lost 0 bases, and 8 bases lay between the germline ends. The CDR3 length is 15 residues. Here the CDR3 DNA reads TGTGCCAGCTCACCAGAGGGAGACTCCTACAATGAGCAGTTCTTC. Protein: CASSPEGDSYNEQFF. The full variable domain, rest sourced from reference TRBV18 and TRBJ2-1, is NAGVMQNPRHLVRRRGQEARLRCSPMKGHSHVYWYRQLPEEGLKFMVYLQKENIIDESGMPKERFSAEFPKEGPSILRIQQVVRGDSAAYFCASSPEGDSYNEQFFGPGTRLTVL.

The sample holds a few counts of this clonotype. CDR3 in DNA: TGTGGAACCTCTGGGGCCAACGTCCTGACTTTC. Translating gives CGTSGANVLTF. The rearrangement links TRBV28 to TRBJ2-6; no clear D. Per the germline V gene, CDR1 is MDHEN and CDR2 is SYDVKM. The CDR3 is 11 residues long.

This clonotype was counted ten times or more. V usage is TRBV5-1 and J usage is TRBJ1-1; D call uncertain. The CDR3 has 13 residues. Germline CDR1 SGHRS, CDR2 YFSETQ. V was cut by 0 bases and J by 6 bases, with 9 bases left in between. CDR3 DNA: TGCGCCAGCAGCTTGGGCAGGAGCTCTGAAGCTTTCTTT. This gives the protein CASSLGRSSEAFF.

This clonotype was picked up a small number of times. The chain is built from TRBV2 and TRBJ1-5; the D is unclear. Germline loops: CDR1 SNHLY, CDR2 FYNNEI. CDR3 length: 15 residues. V shed 7 bases and J shed 0 bases, with 13 bases lying between them. The CDR3 nucleotides read TGTGCCAGCATGAACGACAAATATAGCAATCAGCCCCAGCATTTT. This gives the protein CASMNDKYSNQPQHF.

This rearrangement joins TRBV6-2 or TRBV6-3 to TRBJ1-5; TRBD1 is a possible D gene (5 bases). V was clipped by 5 bases and J by 4 bases, with 9 bases between them. CDR3 length: 13 residues. The germline CDR1 and CDR2 sequences are MNHEY and SVGEGT. The CDR3 region has the DNA TGTGCCAGCAGTCCCCGGGGGAATCAGCCCCAGCATTTT. This gives the protein CASSPRGNQPQHF.

The V and J genes are TRBV6-6 and TRBJ1-1; 11 nucleotides line up with TRBD1. Germline loops: CDR1 MNHNY, CDR2 SVGAGI (reference sequence). V shed 11 bases, J shed 6 bases, and the junction held 5 bases outside the gene matches. CDR3 length: 12 residues. The CDR3 loop reads CAGQGAFSEAFF. The CDR3 DNA follows: TGTGCCGGACAGGGGGCATTCTCTGAAGCTTTCTTT.

Regarding this clonotype: One end of the junction does not line up with germline, which may come from a read error. The chain links TRBV5-5 to TRBJ1-4; 10 nucleotides match TRBD1. The CDR3 sequence is 17 residues long. The germline CDR1 and CDR2 sequences are SGHKS and YYEKEE (reference sequence). Written as DNA, the CDR3 is TGTGCCAGCAGCTTGAGGGGACAGGGGCACTTTAATCAAAAACTGTTTTTT. Translated: CASSLRGQGHFNQKLFF.

Ten or more counts support this clonotype. J is TRBJ2-7 and V is TRBV7-8, with D unclear. Germline CDR1 SGHVS, CDR2 FQNEAQ. This CDR3 has 15 residues. Trimming cost V 2 bases and J 5 bases, with 16 bases left between them. The CDR3 region is CASSLYRIRRDEQYF. CDR3 DNA sequence: TGTGCCAGCAGCTTATACAGAATCCGACGCGACGAGCAGTACTTC.

There are a few counts of this clonotype. V usage is TRBV20-1 and J usage is TRBJ2-1, with 8 bases lining up with TRBD2. V shed 7 bases, J shed 8 bases, and the junction held 10 bases outside the gene matches. This CDR3 is 13 amino acids long. CDR1 DFQATT and CDR2 SNEGSKA come from the germline V gene (reference sequence). As DNA, the CDR3 is TGCAGTGAGCGGCGGGGGGCTACCCATGAGCAGTTCTTC. It codes for CSERRGATHEQFF.

This clonotype was counted many times. This rearrangement joins TRBV28 to TRBJ2-5, with 9 bases matching TRBD1. The junction had 16 bases not matched to a gene; V was cut back by 7 bases and J by 4 bases. The CDR3 spans 17 residues. Germline V lookup: CDR1 MDHEN, CDR2 SYDVKM. This CDR3 reads CASTPLGTGYTTETQYF. Here the CDR3 DNA reads TGTGCCAGCACCCCCCTCGGGACAGGGTATACAACAGAGACCCAGTACTTC.

This clonotype has ten or more counts. CDR3 DNA: TGCGCCAGCAGCCGGACAGGTTTTAACACCGGGGAGCTGTTTTTT. Translated, it gives CASSRTGFNTGELFF. The V and J genes are TRBV5-1 and TRBJ2-2, with 7 bases that match TRBD1. Per germline, CDR1 SGHRS and CDR2 YFSETQ. The CDR3 is 15 amino acids. J gave up 2 bases and V 4 bases, and 5 bases lay outside the gene matches.